These 21 T cell receptor beta chains were sequenced from one sample in a study of shared clonotypes between healthy human individuals. Profiling relied on immunoSEQ multiplex PCR, and the TCRdb table lists in-frame clones only, not all of them. The top ten hold less than 25% of the sample, which has about 750,000 clones, about 92% seen once. Naive CD8 isolation took CD45RO-negative cells positively selected for CCR7 and excluded terminally differentiated effector memory CD45RA+ cells. Sequencing used naive CD8+ T cells sorted from blood. These TCRs come from a man aged 25 to 40 in good health.

CDR3 in amino acids: CASSLVASGGNQPQHF. The CDR3 region has the DNA TGTGCCAGCAGCTTAGTGGCTAGTGGGGGCAATCAGCCCCAGCATTTT. The chain links TRBV7-9 to TRBJ1-5; D is unclear. The CDR3 has 16 residues. Germline CDR1 is SEHNR and CDR2 is FQNEAQ (reference sequence). The ends were cut back, 1 base at V and 2 bases at J, with 12 bases in the middle. The full variable domain, with the rest looked up from reference TRBV7-9 and TRBJ1-5, is DTGVSQNPRHKITKRGQNVTFRCDPISEHNRLYWYRQTLGQGPEFLTYFQNEAQLEKSRLLSDRFSAERPKGSFSTLEIQRTEQGDSAMYLCASSLVASGGNQPQHFGDGTRLSIL.

The chain is built from TRBV7-9 and TRBJ2-7; unclear D gene. The germline gives CDR1 SEHNR, CDR2 FQNEAQ (reference sequence). V lost 6 bases to trimming and J lost 3 bases, with 12 bases between them. The CDR3 loop spans 13 amino acids. CDR3 in DNA: TGTGCCAGCAGAGACACGATCTTCTACGAGCAGTACTTC. This sequence encodes CASRDTIFYEQYF.

The chain carries TRBV7-8 and TRBJ2-7; D unclear. With 0 bases removed from V and 2 bases from J, the gap between germline ends came to 14 bases. The germline gives CDR1 SGHVS, CDR2 FQNEAQ. The CDR3 covers 16 residues. The chain's CDR3 is CASSLALGLSPYEQYF. For the CDR3, the DNA is TGTGCCAGCAGCTTAGCCCTGGGCCTTTCCCCCTACGAGCAGTACTTC. The variable domain in full, completed from reference TRBV7-8 and TRBJ2-7, reads GAGVSQSPRYKVAKRGQDVALRCDPISGHVSLFWYQQALGQGPEFLTYFQNEAQLDKSGLPSDRFFAERPEGSVSTLKIQRTQQEDSAVYLCASSLALGLSPYEQYFGPGTRLTVT.

This clone was seen only once. J is TRBJ1-2 and V is TRBV6-5, with D tentatively TRBD1 (6 bases). The germline CDR1 and CDR2 sequences are MNHEY and SVGAGI. Trimming shortened V by 6 bases and J by 3 bases, and 11 bases separated the two germline ends. This CDR3 has 13 amino acids. CDR3 DNA sequence: TGTGCCAGCAGGGCGGGGGCCCACTATGGCTACACCTTC. Its protein is CASRAGAHYGYTF.

The genes are TRBV7-9 and TRBJ2-1; tentatively, D is TRBD2 (6 bases). Trimming removed 1 base at V and 8 bases at J, with 12 bases between. Per the germline V gene, CDR1 is SEHNR and CDR2 is FQNEAQ (reference sequence). This CDR3 spans 14 amino acids. CDR3 sequence (DNA): TGTGCCAGCAGCTTAGAAAGGGAGGTCGATGAGCAGTTCTTC. Translation gives CASSLEREVDEQFF. Looking up the rest from reference TRBV7-9 and TRBJ2-1 gives the full variable domain: DTGVSQNPRHKITKRGQNVTFRCDPISEHNRLYWYRQTLGQGPEFLTYFQNEAQLEKSRLLSDRFSAERPKGSFSTLEIQRTEQGDSAMYLCASSLEREVDEQFFGPGTRLTVL.

The genes are TRBV29-1 and TRBJ2-3; D is unclear. V was cut by 8 bases and J by 6 bases, with 12 bases left in between. This CDR3 comprises 11 residues. The germline V gene has CDR1 SQVTM and CDR2 ANQGSEA. The CDR3 region is CSTLEWDTQYF. The CDR3 DNA sequence: TGCAGCACCCTCGAATGGGATACGCAGTATTTT.

The chain carries TRBV27 and TRBJ2-3; tentative D call: TRBD1 (5 bases). This CDR3 is built from 13 residues. Germline lookup yields CDR1 MNHEY and CDR2 SMNVEV (reference sequence). V was cut by 10 bases and J by 3 bases, with 14 bases left in between. In DNA form, the CDR3 reads TGTGCCAACAGGATCACTTTTACAGATACGCAGTATTTT. Translated: CANRITFTDTQYF.

The chain uses TRBV9 and TRBJ2-2, with TRBD1 identical over 7 bases. The length of the CDR3 is 17 residues. Germline-derived CDR1 and CDR2 are SGDLS and YYNGEE. V shed 2 bases and J 3 bases; nucleotides not matched to a gene: 10. CDR3 in amino acids: CASSVERGTVDTGELFF. CDR3 coding DNA: TGTGCCAGCAGCGTTGAAAGGGGGACAGTCGACACCGGGGAGCTGTTTTTT.

CDR3 sequence reads: CASSQDPGVREKLFF. The CDR3 bases are TGCGCCAGCAGCCAAGATCCAGGGGTGAGGGAAAAACTGTTTTTT. The chain employs TRBV4-3 and TRBJ1-4; tentative D call: TRBD1 (6 bases). The V and J ends lost 0 bases and 8 bases respectively, with 13 bases between them. This CDR3 comprises 15 residues. Germline CDR1 LGHNA, CDR2 YSLEER.

This sequence joins TRBV5-1 and TRBJ1-1; a possible D gene is TRBD1 (5 bases). Trimming cost V 4 bases and J 5 bases, with 18 bases left between them. The CDR3 sequence is 15 residues long. CDR1 and CDR2 from the germline V gene are SGHRS and YFSETQ. CDR3 in amino acids: CASSPVGAGNTEAFF. The CDR3 region has the DNA TGCGCCAGCAGCCCAGTCGGGGCGGGGAATACTGAAGCTTTCTTT.

The chain couples TRBV29-1 to TRBJ2-1; D is unclear. Germline loops: CDR1 SQVTM, CDR2 ANQGSEA. The CDR3 totals 14 residues. V lost 3 bases, J lost 3 bases, and 12 bases lay in between. The CDR3 region has the DNA TGCAGCGTTGACTTAGGGCAGGTCTACAATGAGCAGTTCTTC. As protein: CSVDLGQVYNEQFF.

V gene TRBV18 combines with J gene TRBJ2-7, with 7 nucleotides matching TRBD1. Germline V gives CDR1 KGHSH, CDR2 LQKENI. The CDR3 runs 15 residues. Trimming at V came to 0 bases and at J to 6 bases, leaving 8 bases not matched to a gene. The CDR3 DNA reads TGTGCCAGCTCACCACCTAAGACAGGGCCCCTCGAGCAGTACTTC. This sequence encodes CASSPPKTGPLEQYF.

The chain recombines TRBV4-1 with TRBJ1-3; D perhaps matches TRBD1 (6 bases). The CDR3 covers 15 residues. Germline CDR1 reads MGHRA; CDR2 reads YSYEKL. V lost 0 bases and J 9 bases, leaving 15 bases between the germline ends. In nucleotides, the CDR3 is TGCGCCAGCAGCCAAGATCCGACAGGCAGAAGCACCATATATTTT. This gives the protein CASSQDPTGRSTIYF.

This sequence joins TRBV5-1 and TRBJ2-7; D gene ambiguous. The V end was cut by 4 bases, the J end by 2 bases, with 7 bases between. Germline V gives CDR1 SGHRS, CDR2 YFSETQ. The CDR3 is 12 residues long. DNA for the CDR3: TGCGCCAGCAGCGGACCAACCTACGAGCAGTACTTC. It is translated as CASSGPTYEQYF.

This clone has only a few counts. The chain links TRBV10-3 to TRBJ1-1; 8 bases match TRBD1. V was clipped by 6 bases and J by 1 base; unmatched bases: 4. Germline lookup yields CDR1 ENHRY and CDR2 SYGVKD. CDR3 length: 14 amino acids. CDR3 sequence: CAIRSGTGNTEAFF. The DNA of the CDR3 is TGTGCCATCAGATCCGGGACAGGGAACACTGAAGCTTTCTTT.

In its sample, this clone was seen once. The rearrangement links TRBV27 to TRBJ2-3, with D perhaps TRBD2 (6 bases). V was trimmed by 7 bases and J by 1 base, leaving 12 bases between them. Germline CDR1 MNHEY, CDR2 SMNVEV (reference sequence). The CDR3 is 14 residues long. The CDR3 DNA reads TGTGCCAGCACCATGACTAGTGGCACAGATACGCAGTATTTT. Translation: CASTMTSGTDTQYF.

The V gene is TRBV4-1, the J gene TRBJ2-1; D could derive from TRBD1 or TRBD2 (5 bases each). There are 15 residues in the CDR3. V lost 1 base and J lost 9, with 16 bases in between. CDR1 and CDR2 from the germline V gene are MGHRA and YSYEKL. In DNA form, the CDR3 reads TGCGCCAGCAGCCAAGGGCAGGGACCCCGCACTGAGCAGTTCTTC. Protein product: CASSQGQGPRTEQFF.

For this clone: Other DNA sequences in this specimen translate into the identical CDR3. The J gene is TRBJ1-1, the V gene TRBV28, with D perhaps matching TRBD1 (6 bases). CDR3 size: 14 residues. The germline gives CDR1 MDHEN, CDR2 SYDVKM. V shed 2 bases and J shed 1 base, with 8 bases lying between them. CDR3 nucleotide sequence: TGTGCCAGCAGTTTAACAGGGACGAACACTGAAGCTTTCTTT. This gives the protein CASSLTGTNTEAFF.

The CDR3 loop is CASSFTDAYEQFF. CDR3 sequence (DNA): TGTGCCAGCAGTTTTACCGACGCCTATGAGCAGTTCTTC. The J gene is TRBJ2-1, the V gene TRBV27; D is unclear. Trimming took 3 bases from V and 8 from J, leaving 11 bases between them. There are 13 residues in the CDR3. Germline CDR1 reads MNHEY; CDR2 reads SMNVEV (reference sequence).

V gene TRBV6-1 combines with J gene TRBJ2-6; D uncertain. CDR1 and CDR2 from the germline V gene are MNHNS and SASEGT. The CDR3 spans 13 residues. Deletions cut 7 bases from V and 1 base from J, with 5 bases between. Here the CDR3 DNA reads TGTGCCAGCATCTGGTCTGGGGCCAACGTCCTGACTTTC. Translating it yields CASIWSGANVLTF.

CDR3 bases: TGTGCCAGCAGCTTGGAATCGTGGGACAATGAGCAGTTCTTC. This codes for CASSLESWDNEQFF. The genes are TRBV5-4 and TRBJ2-1; D gene unclear. Germline values: CDR1 SGHNT, CDR2 YYREEE (reference sequence). The CDR3 totals 14 residues. Trimming took off 0 bases at V and 5 bases at J, with 9 bases between the two ends.